Following are 6 T cell receptor beta chains from one sample sequenced in a study of blood T cell repertoires in COVID-19. Method: immunoSEQ multiplex PCR; TCRdb's copy keeps in-frame clones and lacks some. The profile shows around 72,000 clones, around 76% of them singletons. The sequencing input was peripheral blood. All receptors come from a human donor in a cohort sampled during active COVID-19.

This chain links TRBV2 with TRBJ2-2, with 7 bases aligning to TRBD2. Germline CDR1 is SNHLY and CDR2 is FYNNEI. V shed 7 bases, J shed 0 bases, and the junction held 8 bases outside the gene matches. The CDR3 is 16 residues long. CDR3: CASIVPAGPNTGELFF. CDR3 in DNA: TGTGCCAGCATAGTTCCAGCGGGGCCGAACACCGGGGAGCTGTTTTTT.

The chain is built from TRBV12-3 or TRBV12-4 and TRBJ1-5, with D perhaps matching TRBD1 (6 bases). V lost 6 bases and J lost 9, with 15 bases in between. The CDR3 totals 13 residues. The CDR3 loop reads CASSQTGSPPQHF. The DNA of the CDR3 is TGTGCCAGCAGCCAAACAGGGTCTCCGCCCCAGCATTTT.

This clone has only a few counts. The J gene is TRBJ1-1, the V gene TRBV9, with 8 bases lining up with TRBD1. This CDR3 has 14 residues. Germline V CDR1 and CDR2: SGDLS, YYNGEE. V lost 4 bases, J lost 5 bases, and 7 bases stayed unmatched. This CDR3 reads CASSRDRGRTEAFF. CDR3 DNA sequence: TGTGCCAGCAGCAGAGACAGGGGAAGGACTGAAGCTTTCTTT.

CDR3 loop: CASSLAALAGPYEQYF. Here the CDR3 DNA reads TGTGCCAGCAGCTTGGCCGCCCTAGCGGGCCCCTACGAGCAGTACTTC. The chain links TRBV5-5 to TRBJ2-7; 8 nucleotides match TRBD2. CDR1 SGHKS and CDR2 YYEKEE come from the germline V gene (reference sequence). CDR3 length equals 16 residues. V was pared by 0 bases and J by 2 bases, with 7 bases of the junction left unmatched.

V is TRBV19 and J is TRBJ2-5; possibly TRBD1 for D (5 bases). This CDR3 region has 13 residues. The V gene lost 8 bases and the J gene lost 1 base, with 11 bases spanning the gap. CDR1 LNHDA and CDR2 SQIVND come from the germline V gene (reference sequence). CDR3 residues: CASSQGIQETQYF. Here the CDR3 DNA reads TGTGCCAGTTCTCAGGGTATCCAAGAGACCCAGTACTTC.

The V call is TRBV12-5, the J call TRBJ2-3; 9 positions match TRBD2. The junction had 10 bases not matched to a gene; V was cut back by 4 bases and J by 2 bases. The CDR3 extends over 17 amino acids. Per the germline V gene, CDR1 is LGHNT and CDR2 is FRNRAP. In nucleotides, the CDR3 is TGTGCTAGTGGTTCCTACACCGGCGGGGGGGTCACAGATACGCAGTATTTT. Its protein is CASGSYTGGGVTDTQYF.